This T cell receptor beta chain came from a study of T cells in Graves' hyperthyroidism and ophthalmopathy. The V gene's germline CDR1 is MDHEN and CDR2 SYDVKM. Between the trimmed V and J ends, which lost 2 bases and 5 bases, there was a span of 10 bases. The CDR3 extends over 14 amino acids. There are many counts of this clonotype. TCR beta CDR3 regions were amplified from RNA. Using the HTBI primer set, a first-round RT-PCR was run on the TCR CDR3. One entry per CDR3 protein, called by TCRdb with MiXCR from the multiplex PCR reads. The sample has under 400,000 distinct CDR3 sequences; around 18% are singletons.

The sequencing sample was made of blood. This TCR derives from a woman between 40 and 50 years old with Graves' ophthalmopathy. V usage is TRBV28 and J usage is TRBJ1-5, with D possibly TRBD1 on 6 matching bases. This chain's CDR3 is CASSLGDTDQPQHF. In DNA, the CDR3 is TGTGCCAGCAGTTTAGGGGACACTGATCAGCCCCAGCATTTT. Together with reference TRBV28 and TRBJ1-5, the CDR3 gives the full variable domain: DVKVTQSSRYLVKRTGEKVFLECVQDMDHENMFWYRQDPGLGLRLIYFSYDVKMKEKGDIPEGYSVSREKKERFSLILESASTNQTSMYLCASSLGDTDQPQHFGDGTRLSIL.